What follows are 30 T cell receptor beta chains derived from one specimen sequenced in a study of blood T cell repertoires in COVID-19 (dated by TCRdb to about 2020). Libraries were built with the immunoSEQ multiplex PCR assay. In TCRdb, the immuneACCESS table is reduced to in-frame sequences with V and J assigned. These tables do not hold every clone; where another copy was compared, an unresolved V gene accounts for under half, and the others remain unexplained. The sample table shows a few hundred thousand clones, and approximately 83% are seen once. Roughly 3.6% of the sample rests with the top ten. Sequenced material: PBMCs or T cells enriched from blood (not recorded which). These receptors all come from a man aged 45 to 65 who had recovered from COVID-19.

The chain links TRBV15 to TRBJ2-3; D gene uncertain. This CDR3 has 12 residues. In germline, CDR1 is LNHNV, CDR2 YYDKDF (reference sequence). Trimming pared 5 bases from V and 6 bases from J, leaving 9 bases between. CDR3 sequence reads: CATSQHGDTQYF. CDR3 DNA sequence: TGTGCCACCAGCCAACACGGGGATACGCAGTATTTT.

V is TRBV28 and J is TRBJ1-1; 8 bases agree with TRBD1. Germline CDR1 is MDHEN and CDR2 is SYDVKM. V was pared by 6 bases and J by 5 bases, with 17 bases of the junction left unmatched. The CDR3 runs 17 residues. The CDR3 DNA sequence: TGTGCCAGCAGGCCCCTCGGACAGGGAACAGTTATTACTGAAGCTTTCTTT. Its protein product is CASRPLGQGTVITEAFF. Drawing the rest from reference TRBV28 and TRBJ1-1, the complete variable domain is DVKVTQSSRYLVKRTGEKVFLECVQDMDHENMFWYRQDPGLGLRLIYFSYDVKMKEKGDIPEGYSVSREKKERFSLILESASTNQTSMYLCASRPLGQGTVITEAFFGQGTRLTVV.

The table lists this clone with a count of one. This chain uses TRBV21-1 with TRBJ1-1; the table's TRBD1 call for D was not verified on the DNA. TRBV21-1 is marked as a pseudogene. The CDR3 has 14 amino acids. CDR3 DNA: TGTGCCAGCAGCAGAGGACAGGGGAACACTGAAGCTTTCTTT. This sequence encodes CASSRGQGNTEAFF.

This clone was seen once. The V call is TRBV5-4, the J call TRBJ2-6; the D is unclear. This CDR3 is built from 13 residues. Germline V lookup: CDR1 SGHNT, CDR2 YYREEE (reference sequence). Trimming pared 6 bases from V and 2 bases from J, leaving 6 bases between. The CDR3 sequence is CASKETGANVLTF. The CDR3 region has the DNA TGTGCCAGCAAAGAGACTGGGGCCAACGTCCTGACTTTC.

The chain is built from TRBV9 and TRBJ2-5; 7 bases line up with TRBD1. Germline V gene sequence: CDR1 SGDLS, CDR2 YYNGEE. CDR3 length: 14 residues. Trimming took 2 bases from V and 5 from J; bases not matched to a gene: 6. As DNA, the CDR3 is TGTGCCAGCAGCGTTTCGGACAGGATTGAGACCCAGTACTTC. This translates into CASSVSDRIETQYF.

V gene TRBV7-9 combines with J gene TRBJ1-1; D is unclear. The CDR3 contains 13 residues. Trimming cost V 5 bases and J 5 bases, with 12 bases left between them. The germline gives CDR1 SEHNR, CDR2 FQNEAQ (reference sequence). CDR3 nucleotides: TGTGCCAGCAGCCGAGGGATGGTTACTGAAGCTTTCTTT. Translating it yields CASSRGMVTEAFF.

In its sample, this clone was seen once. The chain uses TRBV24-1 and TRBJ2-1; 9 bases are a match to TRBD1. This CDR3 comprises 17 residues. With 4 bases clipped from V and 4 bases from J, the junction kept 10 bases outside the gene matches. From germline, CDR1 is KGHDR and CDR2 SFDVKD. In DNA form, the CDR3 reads TGTGCCACCAGTGACGCGGACAGGGGAGCTGGGTACAATGAGCAGTTCTTC. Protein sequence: CATSDADRGAGYNEQFF.

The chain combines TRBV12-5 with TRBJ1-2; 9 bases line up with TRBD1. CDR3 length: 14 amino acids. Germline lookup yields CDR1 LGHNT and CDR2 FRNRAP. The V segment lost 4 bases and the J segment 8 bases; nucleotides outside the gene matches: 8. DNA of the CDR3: TGTGCTAGTGGTTCGGTGGGACAGGGAGGAGGCTACACCTTC. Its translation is CASGSVGQGGGYTF.

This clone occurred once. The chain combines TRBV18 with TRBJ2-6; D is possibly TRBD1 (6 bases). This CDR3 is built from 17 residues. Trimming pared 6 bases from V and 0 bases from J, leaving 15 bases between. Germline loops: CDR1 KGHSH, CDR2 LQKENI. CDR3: CASSHDRPSSGANVLTF. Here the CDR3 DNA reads TGTGCCAGCTCCCACGACAGGCCTAGCTCTGGGGCCAACGTCCTGACTTTC.

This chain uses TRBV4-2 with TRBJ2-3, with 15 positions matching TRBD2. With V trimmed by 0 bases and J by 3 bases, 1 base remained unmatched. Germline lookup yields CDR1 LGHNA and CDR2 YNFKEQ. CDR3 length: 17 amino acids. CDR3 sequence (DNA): TGTGCCAGCAGCCAAGAGGGGACTAGCGGGGGGACAGATACGCAGTATTTT. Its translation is CASSQEGTSGGTDTQYF.

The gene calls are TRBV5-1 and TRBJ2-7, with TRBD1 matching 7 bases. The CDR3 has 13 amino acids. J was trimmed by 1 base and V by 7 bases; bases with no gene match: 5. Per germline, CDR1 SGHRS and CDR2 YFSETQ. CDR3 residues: CASARDSSYEQYF. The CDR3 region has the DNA TGCGCCAGCGCCCGGGACAGTTCCTACGAGCAGTACTTC.

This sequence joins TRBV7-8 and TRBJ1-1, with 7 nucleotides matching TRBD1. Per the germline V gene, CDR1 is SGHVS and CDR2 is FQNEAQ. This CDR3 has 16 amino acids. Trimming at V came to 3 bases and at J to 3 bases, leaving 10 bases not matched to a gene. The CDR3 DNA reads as TGTGCCAGCAGCTTCCGGGACAGAAAGGGTTACACTGAAGCTTTCTTT. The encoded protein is CASSFRDRKGYTEAFF.

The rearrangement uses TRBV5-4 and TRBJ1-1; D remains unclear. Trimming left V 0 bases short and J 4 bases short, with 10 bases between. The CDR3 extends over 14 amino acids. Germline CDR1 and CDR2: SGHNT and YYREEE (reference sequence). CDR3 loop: CASSLEQSATEAFF. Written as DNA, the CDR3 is TGTGCCAGCAGCTTGGAACAGTCGGCCACTGAAGCTTTCTTT.

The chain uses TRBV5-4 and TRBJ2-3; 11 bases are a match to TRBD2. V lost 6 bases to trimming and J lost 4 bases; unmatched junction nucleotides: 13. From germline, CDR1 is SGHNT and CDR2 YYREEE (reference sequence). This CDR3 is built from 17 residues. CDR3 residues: CASIKRGSGRAADTQYF. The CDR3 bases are TGTGCCAGCATCAAAAGAGGTAGCGGGAGGGCCGCAGATACGCAGTATTTT.

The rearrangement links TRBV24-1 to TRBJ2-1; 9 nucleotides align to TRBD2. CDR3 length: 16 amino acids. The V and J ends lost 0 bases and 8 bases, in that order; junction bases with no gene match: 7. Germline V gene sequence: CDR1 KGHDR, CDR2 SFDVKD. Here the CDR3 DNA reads TGTGCCACCAGTGATTTGCCCGCGGGAGGGCAAGATGAGCAGTTCTTC. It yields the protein CATSDLPAGGQDEQFF.

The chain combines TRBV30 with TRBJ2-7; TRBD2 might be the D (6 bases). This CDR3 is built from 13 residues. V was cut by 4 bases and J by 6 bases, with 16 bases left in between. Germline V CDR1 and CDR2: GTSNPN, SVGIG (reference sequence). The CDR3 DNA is TGTGCCTGGATATCGTGGAGGGTGGGCGAGCAGTACTTC. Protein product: CAWISWRVGEQYF.

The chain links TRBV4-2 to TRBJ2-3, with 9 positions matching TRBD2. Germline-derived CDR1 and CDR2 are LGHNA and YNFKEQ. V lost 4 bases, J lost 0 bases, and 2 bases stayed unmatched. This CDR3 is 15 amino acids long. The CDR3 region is CASSPTSGSTDTQYF. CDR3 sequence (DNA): TGTGCCAGCAGCCCGACTAGCGGAAGCACAGATACGCAGTATTTT.

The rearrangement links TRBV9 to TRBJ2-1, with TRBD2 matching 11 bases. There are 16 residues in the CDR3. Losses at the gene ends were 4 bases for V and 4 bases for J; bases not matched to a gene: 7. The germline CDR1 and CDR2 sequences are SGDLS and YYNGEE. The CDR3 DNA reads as TGTGCCAGCAGCCTCAGTCCTAGCGGGGGGTACAATGAGCAGTTCTTC. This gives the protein CASSLSPSGGYNEQFF.

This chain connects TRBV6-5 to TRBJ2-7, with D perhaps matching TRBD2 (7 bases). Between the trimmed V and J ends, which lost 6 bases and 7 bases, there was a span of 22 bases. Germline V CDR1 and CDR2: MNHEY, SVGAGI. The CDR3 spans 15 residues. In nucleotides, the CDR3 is TGTGCCAGCAGATCGGGGCGGGGGCGGAGAGGGGAGCAGTACTTC. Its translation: CASRSGRGRRGEQYF.

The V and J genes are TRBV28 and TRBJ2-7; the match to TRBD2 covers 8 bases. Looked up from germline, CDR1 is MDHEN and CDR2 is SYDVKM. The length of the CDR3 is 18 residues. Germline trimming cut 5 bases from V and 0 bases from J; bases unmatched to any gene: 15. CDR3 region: CASSPLRLASGGSYEQYF. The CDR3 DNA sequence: TGTGCCAGCAGTCCCCTTCGGCTCGCCAGCGGGGGCTCCTACGAGCAGTACTTC. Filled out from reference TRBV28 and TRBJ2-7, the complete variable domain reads DVKVTQSSRYLVKRTGEKVFLECVQDMDHENMFWYRQDPGLGLRLIYFSYDVKMKEKGDIPEGYSVSREKKERFSLILESASTNQTSMYLCASSPLRLASGGSYEQYFGPGTRLTVT.

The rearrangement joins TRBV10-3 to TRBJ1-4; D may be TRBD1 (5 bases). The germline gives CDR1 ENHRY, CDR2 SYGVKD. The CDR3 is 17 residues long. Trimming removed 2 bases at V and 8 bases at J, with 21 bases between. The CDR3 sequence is CAISETPQGVLGEKLFF. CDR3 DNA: TGTGCCATCAGTGAGACCCCCCAAGGGGTTCTGGGGGAAAAACTGTTTTTT.

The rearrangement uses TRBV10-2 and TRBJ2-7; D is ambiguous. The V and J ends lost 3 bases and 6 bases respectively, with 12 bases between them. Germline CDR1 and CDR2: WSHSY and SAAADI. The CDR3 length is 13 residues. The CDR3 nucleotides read TGCGCCAGCAGTGACAGGCTGCGTCCCGAGCAGTACTTC. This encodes CASSDRLRPEQYF.

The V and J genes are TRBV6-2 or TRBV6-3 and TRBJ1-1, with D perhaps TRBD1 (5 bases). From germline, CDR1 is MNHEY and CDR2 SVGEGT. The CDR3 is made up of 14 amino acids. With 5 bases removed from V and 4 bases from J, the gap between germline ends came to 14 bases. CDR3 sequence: CASSPQPGITEAFF. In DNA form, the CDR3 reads TGTGCCAGCAGTCCCCAACCAGGGATCACTGAAGCTTTCTTT.

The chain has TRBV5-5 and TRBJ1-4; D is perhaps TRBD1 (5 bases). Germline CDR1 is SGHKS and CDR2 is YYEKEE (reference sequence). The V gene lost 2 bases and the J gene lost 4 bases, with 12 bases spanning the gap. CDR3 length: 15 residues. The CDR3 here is CASSFQSGLNEKLFF. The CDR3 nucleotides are TGTGCCAGCAGCTTCCAATCAGGGCTTAATGAAAAACTGTTTTTT.

CDR3 DNA: TGTGCCAGCAGATCTAGCGGGAGTCCCCGGGGGTACGAGCAGTACTTC. It specifies CASRSSGSPRGYEQYF. This chain connects TRBV28 to TRBJ2-7, with 10 nucleotides matching TRBD2. Germline V gives CDR1 MDHEN, CDR2 SYDVKM. V shed 6 bases, J shed 4 bases, and the junction held 12 bases outside the gene matches. The CDR3 consists of 16 residues.

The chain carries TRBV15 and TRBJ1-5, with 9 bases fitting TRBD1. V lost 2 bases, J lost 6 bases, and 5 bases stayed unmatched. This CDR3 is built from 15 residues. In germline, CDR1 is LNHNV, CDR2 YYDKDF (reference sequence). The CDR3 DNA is TGTGCCACCAGCAGAACGACAGGGGGGGCTCAGCCCCAGCATTTT. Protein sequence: CATSRTTGGAQPQHF.

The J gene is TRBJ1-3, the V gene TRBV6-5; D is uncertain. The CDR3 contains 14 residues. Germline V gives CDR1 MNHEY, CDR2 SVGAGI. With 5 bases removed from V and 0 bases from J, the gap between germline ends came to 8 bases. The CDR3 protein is CASSPEASGNTIYF. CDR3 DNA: TGTGCCAGCAGTCCCGAAGCCTCTGGAAACACCATATATTTT.

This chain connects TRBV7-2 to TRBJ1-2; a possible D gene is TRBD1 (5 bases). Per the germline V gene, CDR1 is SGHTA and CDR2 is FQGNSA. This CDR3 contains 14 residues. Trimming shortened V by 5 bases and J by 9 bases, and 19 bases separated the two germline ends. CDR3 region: CASSTGGWDYSYTF. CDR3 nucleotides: TGTGCCAGCAGCACGGGGGGTTGGGATTATAGCTACACCTTC.

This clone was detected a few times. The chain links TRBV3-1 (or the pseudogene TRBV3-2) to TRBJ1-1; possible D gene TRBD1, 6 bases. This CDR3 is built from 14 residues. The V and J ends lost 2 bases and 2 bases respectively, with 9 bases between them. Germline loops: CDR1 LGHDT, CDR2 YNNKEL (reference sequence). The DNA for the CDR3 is TGTGCCAGCAGCCAACAGGGGATCAACACTGAAGCTTTCTTT. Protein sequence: CASSQQGINTEAFF.

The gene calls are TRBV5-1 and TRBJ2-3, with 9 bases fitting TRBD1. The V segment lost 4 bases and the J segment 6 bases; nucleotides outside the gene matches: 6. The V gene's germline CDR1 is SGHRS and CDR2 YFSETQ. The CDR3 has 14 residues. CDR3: CASSLGTGSDTQYF. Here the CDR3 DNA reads TGCGCCAGCAGCCTCGGGACAGGGTCGGATACGCAGTATTTT.